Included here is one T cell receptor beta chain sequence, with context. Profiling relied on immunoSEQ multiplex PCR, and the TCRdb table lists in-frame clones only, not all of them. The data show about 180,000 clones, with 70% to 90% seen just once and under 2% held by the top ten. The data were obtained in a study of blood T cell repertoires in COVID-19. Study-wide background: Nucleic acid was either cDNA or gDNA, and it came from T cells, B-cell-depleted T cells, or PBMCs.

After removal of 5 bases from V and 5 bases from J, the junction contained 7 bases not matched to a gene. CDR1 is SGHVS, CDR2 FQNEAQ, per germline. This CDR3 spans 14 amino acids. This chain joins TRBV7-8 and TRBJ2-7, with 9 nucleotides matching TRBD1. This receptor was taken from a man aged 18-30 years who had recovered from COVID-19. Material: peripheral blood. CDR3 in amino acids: CASSLRQGGNEQYF. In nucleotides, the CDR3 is TGTGCCAGCAGCCTTCGACAGGGGGGAAACGAGCAGTACTTC.